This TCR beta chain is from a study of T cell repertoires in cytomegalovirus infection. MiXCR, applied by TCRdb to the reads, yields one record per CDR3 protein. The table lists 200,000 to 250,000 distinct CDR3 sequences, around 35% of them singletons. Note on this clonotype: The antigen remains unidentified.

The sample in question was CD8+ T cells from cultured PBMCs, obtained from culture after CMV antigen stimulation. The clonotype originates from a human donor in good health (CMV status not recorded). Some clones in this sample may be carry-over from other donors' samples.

CDR3 nucleotide sequence: TGTGCCAGCAGCTCGGGACAGCTGGGGCAGTACTTC. Translation gives CASSSGQLGQYF. This chain uses TRBV7-6 with TRBJ2-7; 7 nucleotides align to TRBD1. From germline, CDR1 is SGHVS and CDR2 FNYEAQ. With V trimmed by 4 bases and J by 9 bases, 6 bases remained unmatched. The CDR3 contains 12 residues. The variable domain in full, completed from reference TRBV7-6 and TRBJ2-7, reads GAGVSQSPRYKVTKRGQDVALRCDPISGHVSLYWYRQALGQGPEFLTYFNYEAQQDKSGLPNDRFSAERPEGSISTLTIQRTEQRDSAMYRCASSSGQLGQYFGPGTRLTVT.